This T cell receptor (beta chain) was documented in a study of CD8 T cells in Susac syndrome. V lost 3 bases and J lost 1, with 18 bases in between. The CDR3 loop spans 17 amino acids. The germline V gene encodes CDR1 SEHNR and CDR2 FQNEAQ (reference sequence). CD8+ and CD4+ T cells circulating in blood were sequenced for TCR beta. As concerns this clonotype: Antigen unknown.

Study-level findings and limits: It was acknowledged in the study that the number of individuals who were included in its TCR sequencing and HLA analysis was relatively small.

Random hexamers primed reverse transcription of about 0.5 to 1 ug RNA. With immunoSEQ multiplex PCR, TCR beta CDR3 was amplified across 54 Vbeta and 13 Jbeta. A single record per CDR3 protein comes from TCRdb applying MiXCR to the immunoSEQ multiplex PCR reads. In the table there are approximately 230,000 distinct CDR3 sequences, around 93% of which are singletons. The source is a human donor with multiple sclerosis. Sequences were obtained from CD4+ T cells from PBMCs. The V gene is TRBV7-9, the J gene TRBJ1-1, with D maybe TRBD1 (6 bases). The CDR3 DNA reads TGTGCCAGCAGCTTTCCTCAGGTGGGGGCGAAGAACACTGAAGCTTTCTTT. It encodes CASSFPQVGAKNTEAFF. The variable domain in full, with the rest retrieved from reference TRBV7-9 and TRBJ1-1, is DTGVSQNPRHKITKRGQNVTFRCDPISEHNRLYWYRQTLGQGPEFLTYFQNEAQLEKSRLLSDRFSAERPKGSFSTLEIQRTEQGDSAMYLCASSFPQVGAKNTEAFFGQGTRLTVV.